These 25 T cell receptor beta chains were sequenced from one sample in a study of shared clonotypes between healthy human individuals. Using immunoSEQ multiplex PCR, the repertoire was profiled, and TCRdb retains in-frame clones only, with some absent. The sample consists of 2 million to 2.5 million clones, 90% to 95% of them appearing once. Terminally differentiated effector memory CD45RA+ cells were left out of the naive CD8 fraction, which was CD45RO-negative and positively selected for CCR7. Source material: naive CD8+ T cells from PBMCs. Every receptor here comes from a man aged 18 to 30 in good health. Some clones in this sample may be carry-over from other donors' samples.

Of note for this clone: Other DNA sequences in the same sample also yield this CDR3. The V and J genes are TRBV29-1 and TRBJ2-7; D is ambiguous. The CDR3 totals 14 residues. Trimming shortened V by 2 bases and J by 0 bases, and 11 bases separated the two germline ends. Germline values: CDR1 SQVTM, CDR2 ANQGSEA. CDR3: CSVELAASSYEQYF. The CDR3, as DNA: TGCAGCGTTGAACTGGCAGCTTCCTCCTACGAGCAGTACTTC.

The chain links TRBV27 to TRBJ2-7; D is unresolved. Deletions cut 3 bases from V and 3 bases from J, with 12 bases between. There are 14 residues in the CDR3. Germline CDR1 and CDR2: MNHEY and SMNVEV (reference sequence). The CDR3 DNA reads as TGTGCCAGCAGTTTCTCCGGAAACCACTACGAGCAGTACTTC. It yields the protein CASSFSGNHYEQYF.

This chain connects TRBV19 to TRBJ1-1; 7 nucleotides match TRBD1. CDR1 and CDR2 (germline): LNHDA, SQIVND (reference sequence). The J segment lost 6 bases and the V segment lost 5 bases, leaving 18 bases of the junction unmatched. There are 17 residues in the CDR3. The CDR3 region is CASSAQPVGGPGAEAFF. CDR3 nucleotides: TGTGCCAGTAGTGCTCAACCCGTAGGGGGCCCTGGCGCTGAAGCTTTCTTT.

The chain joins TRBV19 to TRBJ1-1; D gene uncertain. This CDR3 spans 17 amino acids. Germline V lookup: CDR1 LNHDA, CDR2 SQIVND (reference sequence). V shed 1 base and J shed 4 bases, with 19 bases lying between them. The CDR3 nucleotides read TGTGCCAGTAGTATAGTTCCAGGACGCGATATAAGCACTGAAGCTTTCTTT. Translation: CASSIVPGRDISTEAFF.

The CDR3 loop reads CASSFRDTAYEQYF. The DNA of the CDR3 is TGTGCCAGCAGTTTCCGGGACACTGCCTACGAGCAGTACTTC. The V call is TRBV27, the J call TRBJ2-7; D might be TRBD1 (6 bases). The CDR3 is 14 amino acids. CDR1 MNHEY and CDR2 SMNVEV come from the germline V gene (reference sequence). V was clipped by 3 bases and J by 2 bases, with 11 bases between them.

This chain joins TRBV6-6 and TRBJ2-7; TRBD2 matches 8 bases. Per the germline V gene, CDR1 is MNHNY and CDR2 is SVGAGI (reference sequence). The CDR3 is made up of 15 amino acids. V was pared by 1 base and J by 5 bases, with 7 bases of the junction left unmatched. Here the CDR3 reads CASSYLAGGGNEQYF. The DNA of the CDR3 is TGTGCCAGCAGTTACTTGGCGGGAGGAGGGAACGAGCAGTACTTC.

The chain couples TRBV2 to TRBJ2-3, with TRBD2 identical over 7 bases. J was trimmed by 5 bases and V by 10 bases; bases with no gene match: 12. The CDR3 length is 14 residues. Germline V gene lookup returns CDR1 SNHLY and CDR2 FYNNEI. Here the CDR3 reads CATILAGEGDTQYF. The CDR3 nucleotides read TGTGCCACCATCCTCGCGGGAGAGGGAGATACGCAGTATTTT.

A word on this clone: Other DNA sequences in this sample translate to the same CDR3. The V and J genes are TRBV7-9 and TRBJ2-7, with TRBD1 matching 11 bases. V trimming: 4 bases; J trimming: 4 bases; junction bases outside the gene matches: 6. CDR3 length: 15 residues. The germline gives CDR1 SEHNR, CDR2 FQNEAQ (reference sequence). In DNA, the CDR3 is TGTGCCAGCAGCTCCGCAGGGACAGGGGGGTACGAGCAGTACTTC. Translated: CASSSAGTGGYEQYF.

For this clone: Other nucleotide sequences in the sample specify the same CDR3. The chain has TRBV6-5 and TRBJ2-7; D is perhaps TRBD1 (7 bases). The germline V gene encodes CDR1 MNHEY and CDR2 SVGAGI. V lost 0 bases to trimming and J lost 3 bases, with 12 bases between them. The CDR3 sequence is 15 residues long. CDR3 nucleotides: TGTGCCAGCAGTTACTCAGGCGGGGACAGCTACGAGCAGTACTTC. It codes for CASSYSGGDSYEQYF.

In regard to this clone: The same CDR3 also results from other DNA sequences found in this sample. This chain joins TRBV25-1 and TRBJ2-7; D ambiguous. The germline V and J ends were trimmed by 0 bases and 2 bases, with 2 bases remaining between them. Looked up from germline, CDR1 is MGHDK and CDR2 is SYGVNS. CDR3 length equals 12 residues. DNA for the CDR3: TGTGCCAGCAGTGAATATACCTACGAGCAGTACTTC. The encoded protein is CASSEYTYEQYF.

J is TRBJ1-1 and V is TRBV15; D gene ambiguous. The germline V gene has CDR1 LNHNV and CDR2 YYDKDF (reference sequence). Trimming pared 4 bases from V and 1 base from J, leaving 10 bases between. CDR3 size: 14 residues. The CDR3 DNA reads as TGTGCCACCAGCATTCGACGGTCGAACACTGAAGCTTTCTTT. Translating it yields CATSIRRSNTEAFF.

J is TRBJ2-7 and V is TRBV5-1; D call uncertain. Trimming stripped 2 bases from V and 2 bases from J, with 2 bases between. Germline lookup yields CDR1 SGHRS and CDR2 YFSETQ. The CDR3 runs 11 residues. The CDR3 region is CASSFAYEQYF. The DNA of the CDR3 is TGCGCCAGCAGCTTTGCCTACGAGCAGTACTTC.

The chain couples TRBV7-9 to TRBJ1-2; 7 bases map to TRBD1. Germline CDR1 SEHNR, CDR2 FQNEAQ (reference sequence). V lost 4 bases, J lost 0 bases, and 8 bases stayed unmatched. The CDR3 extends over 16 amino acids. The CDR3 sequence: CASSSYRTGANYGYTF. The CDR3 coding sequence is TGTGCCAGCAGCTCCTATCGGACAGGAGCTAACTATGGCTACACCTTC.

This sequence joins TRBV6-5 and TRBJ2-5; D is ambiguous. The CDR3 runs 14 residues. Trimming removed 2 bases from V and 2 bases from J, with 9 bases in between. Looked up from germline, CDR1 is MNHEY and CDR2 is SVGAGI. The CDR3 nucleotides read TGTGCCAGCAGTTACGTCCGGTATCAAGAGACCCAGTACTTC. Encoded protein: CASSYVRYQETQYF.

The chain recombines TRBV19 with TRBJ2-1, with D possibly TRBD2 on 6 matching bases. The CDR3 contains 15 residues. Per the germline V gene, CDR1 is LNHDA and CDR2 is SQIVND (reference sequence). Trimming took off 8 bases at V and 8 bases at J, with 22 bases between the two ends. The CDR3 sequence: CASSGLEGLSYEQFF. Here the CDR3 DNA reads TGTGCCAGTTCAGGGTTGGAGGGCCTTTCCTATGAGCAGTTCTTC.

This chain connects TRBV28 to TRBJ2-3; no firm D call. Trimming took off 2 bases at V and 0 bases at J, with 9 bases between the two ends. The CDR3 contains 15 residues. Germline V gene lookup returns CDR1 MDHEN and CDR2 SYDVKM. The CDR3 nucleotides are TGTGCCAGCAGTTTAGTCGCCTTAAGCACAGATACGCAGTATTTT. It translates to CASSLVALSTDTQYF.

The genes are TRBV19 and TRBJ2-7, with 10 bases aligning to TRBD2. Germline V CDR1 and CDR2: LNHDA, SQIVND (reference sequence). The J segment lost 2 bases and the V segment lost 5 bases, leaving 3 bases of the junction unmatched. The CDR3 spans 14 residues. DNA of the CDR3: TGTGCCAGTAGTCTAGCGGGAGAAACCTACGAGCAGTACTTC. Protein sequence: CASSLAGETYEQYF.

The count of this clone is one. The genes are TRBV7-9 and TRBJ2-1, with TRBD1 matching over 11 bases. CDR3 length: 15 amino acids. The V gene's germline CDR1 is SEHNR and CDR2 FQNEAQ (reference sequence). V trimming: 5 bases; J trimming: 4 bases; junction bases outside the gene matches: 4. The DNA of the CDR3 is TGTGCCAGCAGCCGGGGACAGGGGGAGTACAATGAGCAGTTCTTC. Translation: CASSRGQGEYNEQFF.

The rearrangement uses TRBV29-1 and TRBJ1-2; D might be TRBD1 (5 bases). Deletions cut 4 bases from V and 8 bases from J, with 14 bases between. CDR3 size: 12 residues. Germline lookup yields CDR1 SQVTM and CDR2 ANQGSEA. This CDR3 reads CSVVHPTGGYTF. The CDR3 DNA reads TGCAGCGTTGTGCACCCCACAGGAGGCTACACCTTC.

The CDR3 nucleotides read TGTGCCAGCAGCGTTAGCGGGAACCCTGGGGATGAGCAGTTCTTC. It specifies CASSVSGNPGDEQFF. V and J are TRBV9 and TRBJ2-1, with 8 bases that match TRBD2. Germline V gene data show CDR1 as SGDLS and CDR2 as YYNGEE. V dropped 2 bases and J dropped 8; count of bases not matched to a gene: 9. The CDR3 loop spans 15 amino acids.

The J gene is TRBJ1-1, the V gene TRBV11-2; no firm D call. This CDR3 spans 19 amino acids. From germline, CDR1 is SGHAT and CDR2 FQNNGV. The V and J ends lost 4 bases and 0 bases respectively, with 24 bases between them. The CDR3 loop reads CASSSWYPPLEQMNTEAFF. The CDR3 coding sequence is TGTGCCAGCAGCTCATGGTACCCCCCCTTAGAACAAATGAACACTGAAGCTTTCTTT.

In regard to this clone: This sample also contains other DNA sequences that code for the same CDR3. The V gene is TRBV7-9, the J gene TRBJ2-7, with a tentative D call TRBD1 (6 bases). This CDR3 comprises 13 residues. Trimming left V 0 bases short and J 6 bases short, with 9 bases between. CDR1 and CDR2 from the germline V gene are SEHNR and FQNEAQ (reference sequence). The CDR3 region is CASSLAPGVEQYF. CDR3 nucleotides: TGTGCCAGCAGCTTAGCCCCAGGGGTCGAGCAGTACTTC.

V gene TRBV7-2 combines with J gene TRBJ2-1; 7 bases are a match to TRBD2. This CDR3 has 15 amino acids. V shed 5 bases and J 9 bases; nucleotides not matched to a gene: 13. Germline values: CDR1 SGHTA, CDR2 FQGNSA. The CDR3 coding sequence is TGTGCCAGCAGCACAACGACTAGCACCTGGGGTGAGCAGTTCTTC. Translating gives CASSTTTSTWGEQFF.

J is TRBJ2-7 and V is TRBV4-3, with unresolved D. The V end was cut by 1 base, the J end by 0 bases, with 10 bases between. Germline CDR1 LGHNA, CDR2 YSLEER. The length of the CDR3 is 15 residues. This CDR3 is CASSQAGVSSYEQYF. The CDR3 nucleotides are TGCGCCAGCAGCCAAGCTGGAGTAAGCTCCTACGAGCAGTACTTC.

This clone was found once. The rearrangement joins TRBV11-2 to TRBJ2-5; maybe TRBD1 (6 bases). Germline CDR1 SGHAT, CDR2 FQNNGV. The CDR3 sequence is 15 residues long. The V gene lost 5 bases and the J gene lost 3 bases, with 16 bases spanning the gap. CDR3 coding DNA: TGTGCCAGCAGCCCCTACTACCGGGACAAAGAGACCCAGTACTTC. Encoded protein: CASSPYYRDKETQYF.